A selection of T cell receptor beta chains follows, all from one sample in a study of cytomegalovirus exposure and HLA in healthy donors. Libraries were prepared by immunoSEQ multiplex PCR; TCRdb keeps only in-frame clonotypes and omits some of them. The table lists around 150,000 clones, roughly three quarters of them singletons. The sequenced sample was PBMCs. These receptors came from a woman aged 45-65 years in good health and CMV-seronegative. CDR3s include the opening cysteine and the closing phenylalanine or tryptophan. A D gene is named only where the DNA matches it firmly. Not all rows give a size; the values are once, few, many and, for expanded clones, a class.

clone_size d_call j_call v_call cdr3_nt cdr3_aa
few TRBD1 TRBJ2-2 TRBV2 TGTGCCAGCAGGGACAGGGCCACCGGGGAGCTGTTTTTT CASRDRATGELFF
. . TRBJ2-7 TRBV6-1 TGTGCCAGCAGTGAAGCGCTTCGGTCCTACGAGCAGTACTTC CASSEALRSYEQYF
. TRBD1 TRBJ2-5 TRBV2 TGTGCCAGCAGTGAAGGGCAGGGGGCATGGAAAGAGACCCAGTACTTC CASSEGQGAWKETQYF
. . TRBJ2-5 TRBV7-6 TGTGCCAGCAGCTTAGTTCCCCCCCCACAAATCGGGGAGACCCAGTACTTC CASSLVPPPQIGETQYF
. . TRBJ2-7 TRBV29-1 TGCAGCGTTGAAGTAGCCTACGAGCAGTACTTC CSVEVAYEQYF
. . TRBJ1-5 TRBV19 TGTGCCAGTCTCTCTCGGGTATACGGAGGCAATCAGCCCCAGCATTTT CASLSRVYGGNQPQHF
. TRBD1 TRBJ2-1 TRBV12-5 TGTGCTAGTGATTCCCGGGACAGGGGAGACAATGAGCAGTTCTTC CASDSRDRGDNEQFF
few . TRBJ1-4 TRBV7-9 TGTGCCAGCAGCTATACCGGGACAAAGGGAGAAAAACTGTTTTTT CASSYTGTKGEKLFF
. . TRBJ2-2 TRBV28 TGTGCCTACGGTCCGCGGACCGGGGAGCTGTTTTTT CAYGPRTGELFF
. . TRBJ2-2 TRBV19 TGTGCCAGTAGTATGGGGCCGAAAACCGGGGAGCTGTTTTTT CASSMGPKTGELFF
. TRBD1 TRBJ2-1 TRBV11-2 TGTGCCAGCGGGGACAGTAGCTACAATGAGCAGTTCTTC CASGDSSYNEQFF
few TRBD2 TRBJ2-3 TRBV11-1 TGTGCCAGCAGCTTTTCCTCTCGGACTAGCTCACCAGATACGCAGTATTTT CASSFSSRTSSPDTQYF
. . TRBJ1-1 TRBV18 TGTGCCAGCTCCCCCGACAGAGGCACTGAAGCTTTCTTT CASSPDRGTEAFF
. TRBD1 TRBJ1-1 TRBV19 TGTGCCAGTAGTACCGGGACAGGGAGTGAAGCTTTCTTT CASSTGTGSEAFF
. TRBD1 TRBJ1-2 TRBV19 TGTGCCAGTAGCATCCAGACAGGGAGCGTAGGTGGCTACACCTTC CASSIQTGSVGGYTF
. . TRBJ1-6 TRBV10-2 TGCGCCAGCAGTGTGGGGCCAAATTCACCCCTCCACTTT CASSVGPNSPLHF
. . TRBJ1-3 TRBV18 TGTGCCAGCTCACCACAGCGCCAGGGGATTCTTTCTGGAAACACCATATATTTT CASSPQRQGILSGNTIYF
. . TRBJ2-3 TRBV5-1 TGCGCCAGCCCCTTTGGGCTAGCTGGGGATACGCAGTATTTT CASPFGLAGDTQYF
. . TRBJ2-5 TRBV5-1 TGCGCCAGCAGCTTGGGGGGGGAGAAACAGACCCAGTACTTC CASSLGGEKQTQYF
. . TRBJ2-7 TRBV7-6 TGTGCCAGCAGCGGCTACAGGGACCACGAGCAGTACTTC CASSGYRDHEQYF